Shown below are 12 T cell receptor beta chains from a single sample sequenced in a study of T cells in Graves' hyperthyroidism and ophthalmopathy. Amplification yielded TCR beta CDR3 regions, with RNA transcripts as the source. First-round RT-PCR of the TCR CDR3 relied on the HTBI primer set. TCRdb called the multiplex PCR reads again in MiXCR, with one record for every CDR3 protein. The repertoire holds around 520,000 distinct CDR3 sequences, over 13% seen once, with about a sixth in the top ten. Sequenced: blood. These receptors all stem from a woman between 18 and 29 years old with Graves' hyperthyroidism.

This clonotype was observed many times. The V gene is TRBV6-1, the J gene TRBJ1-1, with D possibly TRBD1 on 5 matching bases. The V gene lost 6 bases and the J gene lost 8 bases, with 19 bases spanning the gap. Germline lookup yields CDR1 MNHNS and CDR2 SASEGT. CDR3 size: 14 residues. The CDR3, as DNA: TGTGCCAGCAGACGGGACTACGAGAGCCCCGAAGCTTTCTTT. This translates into CASRRDYESPEAFF.

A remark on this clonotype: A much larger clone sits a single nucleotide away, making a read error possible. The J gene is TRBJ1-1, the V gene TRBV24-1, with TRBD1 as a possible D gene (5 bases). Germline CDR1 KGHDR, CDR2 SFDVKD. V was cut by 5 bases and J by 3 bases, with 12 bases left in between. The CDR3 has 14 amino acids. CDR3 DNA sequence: TGTGCCACCAGTGGTCACAGGCTCGACACTGAAGCTTTCTTT. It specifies CATSGHRLDTEAFF.

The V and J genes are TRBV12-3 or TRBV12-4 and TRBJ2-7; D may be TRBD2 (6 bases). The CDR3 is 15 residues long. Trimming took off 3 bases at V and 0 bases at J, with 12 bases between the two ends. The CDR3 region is CASSFGVGGSYEQYV. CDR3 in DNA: TGTGCCAGCAGTTTCGGGGTGGGAGGCTCCTACGAGCAGTACGTC.

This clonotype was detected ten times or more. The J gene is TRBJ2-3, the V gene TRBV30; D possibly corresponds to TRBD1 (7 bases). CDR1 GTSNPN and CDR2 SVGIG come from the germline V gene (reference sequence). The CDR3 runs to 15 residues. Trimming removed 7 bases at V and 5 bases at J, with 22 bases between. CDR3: CALTRGGGVLDTQYF. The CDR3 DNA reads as TGTGCCTTGACCCGAGGAGGGGGCGTTTTAGATACGCAGTATTTT.

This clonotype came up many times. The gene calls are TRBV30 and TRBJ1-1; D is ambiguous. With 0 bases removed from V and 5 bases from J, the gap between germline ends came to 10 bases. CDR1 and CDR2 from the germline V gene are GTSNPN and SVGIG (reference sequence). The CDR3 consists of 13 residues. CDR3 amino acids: CAWSVRRLTEAFF. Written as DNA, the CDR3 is TGTGCCTGGAGTGTCCGCAGGTTGACTGAAGCTTTCTTT.

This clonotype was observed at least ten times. The CDR3 region is CASRVTGRNSPLHF. CDR3 in DNA: TGTGCCAGCAGGGTGACAGGGCGTAATTCACCCCTCCACTTT. V is TRBV12-3 or TRBV12-4 and J is TRBJ1-6; 7 bases map to TRBD1. V shed 6 bases, J shed 6 bases, and the junction held 5 bases outside the gene matches. The CDR3 contains 14 residues.

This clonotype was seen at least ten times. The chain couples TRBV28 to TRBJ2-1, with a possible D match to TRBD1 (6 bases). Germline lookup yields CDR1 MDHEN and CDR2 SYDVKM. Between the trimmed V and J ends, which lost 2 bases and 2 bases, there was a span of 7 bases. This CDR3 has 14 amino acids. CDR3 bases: TGTGCCAGCAGTTTACGACAGGCCTACAATGAGCAGTTCTTC. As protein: CASSLRQAYNEQFF.

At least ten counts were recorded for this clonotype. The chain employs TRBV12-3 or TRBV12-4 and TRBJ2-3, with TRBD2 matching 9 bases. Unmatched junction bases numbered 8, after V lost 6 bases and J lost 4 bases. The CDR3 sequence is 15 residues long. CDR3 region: CASRSSGAGADTQYF. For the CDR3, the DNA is TGTGCCAGCAGGTCTAGCGGGGCGGGCGCAGATACGCAGTATTTT.

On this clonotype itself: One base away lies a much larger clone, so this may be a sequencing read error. The CDR3 nucleotides read TGCGCCAGCAGCTTTACGACAGGGAGTGAAGCTTTCTTT. Translating it yields CASSFTTGSEAFF. This chain joins TRBV5-1 and TRBJ1-1, with 7 bases that match TRBD1. The CDR3 has 13 amino acids. CDR1 and CDR2 from the germline V gene are SGHRS and YFSETQ. V shed 2 bases, J shed 7 bases, and the junction held 5 bases outside the gene matches. Using reference TRBV5-1 and TRBJ1-1 for the parts outside the CDR3, the full variable domain is KAGVTQTPRYLIKTRGQQVTLSCSPISGHRSVSWYQQTPGQGLQFLFEYFSETQRNKGNFPGRFSGRQFSNSRSEMNVSTLELGDSALYLCASSFTTGSEAFFGQGTRLTVV.

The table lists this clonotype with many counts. The CDR3 bases are TGTGCCAGCGCAACAGGGGATAGGGGCTACACCTTC. It codes for CASATGDRGYTF. The rearrangement uses TRBV25-1 and TRBJ1-2; 7 bases align to TRBD1. Trimming cost V 8 bases and J 8 bases; bases outside gene matches: 8. In germline, CDR1 is MGHDK, CDR2 SYGVNS. The CDR3 has 12 amino acids.

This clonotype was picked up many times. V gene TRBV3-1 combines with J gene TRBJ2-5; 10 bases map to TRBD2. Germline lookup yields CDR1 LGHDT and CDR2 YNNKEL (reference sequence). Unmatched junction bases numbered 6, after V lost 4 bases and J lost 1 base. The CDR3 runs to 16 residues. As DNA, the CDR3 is TGTGCCAGCAGCCGACTAGCGGGCGGAATCCAAGAGACCCAGTACTTC. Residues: CASSRLAGGIQETQYF.

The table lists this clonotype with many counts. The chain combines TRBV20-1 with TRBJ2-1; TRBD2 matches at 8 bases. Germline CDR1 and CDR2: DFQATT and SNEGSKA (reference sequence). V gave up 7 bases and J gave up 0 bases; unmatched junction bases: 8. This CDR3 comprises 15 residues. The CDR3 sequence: CSVISGTSSYNEQFF. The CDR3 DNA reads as TGCAGTGTCATCTCCGGGACTAGCTCCTACAATGAGCAGTTCTTC.